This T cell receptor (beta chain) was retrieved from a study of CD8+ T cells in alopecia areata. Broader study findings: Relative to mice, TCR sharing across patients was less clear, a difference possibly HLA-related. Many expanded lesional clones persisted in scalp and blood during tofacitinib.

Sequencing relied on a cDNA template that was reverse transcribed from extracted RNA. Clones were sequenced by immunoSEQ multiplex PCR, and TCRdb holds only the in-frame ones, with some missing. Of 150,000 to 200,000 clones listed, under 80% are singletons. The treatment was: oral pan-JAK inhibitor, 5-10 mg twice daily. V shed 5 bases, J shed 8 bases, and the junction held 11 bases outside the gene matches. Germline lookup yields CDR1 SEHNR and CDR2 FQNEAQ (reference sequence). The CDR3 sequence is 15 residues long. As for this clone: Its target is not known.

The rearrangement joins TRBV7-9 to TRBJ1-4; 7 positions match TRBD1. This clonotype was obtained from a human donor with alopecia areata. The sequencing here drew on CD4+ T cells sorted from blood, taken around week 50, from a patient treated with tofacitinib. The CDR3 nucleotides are TGTGCCAGCAGCCCCCATAACTCGGACAGGGAAAAACTGTTTTTT. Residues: CASSPHNSDREKLFF.